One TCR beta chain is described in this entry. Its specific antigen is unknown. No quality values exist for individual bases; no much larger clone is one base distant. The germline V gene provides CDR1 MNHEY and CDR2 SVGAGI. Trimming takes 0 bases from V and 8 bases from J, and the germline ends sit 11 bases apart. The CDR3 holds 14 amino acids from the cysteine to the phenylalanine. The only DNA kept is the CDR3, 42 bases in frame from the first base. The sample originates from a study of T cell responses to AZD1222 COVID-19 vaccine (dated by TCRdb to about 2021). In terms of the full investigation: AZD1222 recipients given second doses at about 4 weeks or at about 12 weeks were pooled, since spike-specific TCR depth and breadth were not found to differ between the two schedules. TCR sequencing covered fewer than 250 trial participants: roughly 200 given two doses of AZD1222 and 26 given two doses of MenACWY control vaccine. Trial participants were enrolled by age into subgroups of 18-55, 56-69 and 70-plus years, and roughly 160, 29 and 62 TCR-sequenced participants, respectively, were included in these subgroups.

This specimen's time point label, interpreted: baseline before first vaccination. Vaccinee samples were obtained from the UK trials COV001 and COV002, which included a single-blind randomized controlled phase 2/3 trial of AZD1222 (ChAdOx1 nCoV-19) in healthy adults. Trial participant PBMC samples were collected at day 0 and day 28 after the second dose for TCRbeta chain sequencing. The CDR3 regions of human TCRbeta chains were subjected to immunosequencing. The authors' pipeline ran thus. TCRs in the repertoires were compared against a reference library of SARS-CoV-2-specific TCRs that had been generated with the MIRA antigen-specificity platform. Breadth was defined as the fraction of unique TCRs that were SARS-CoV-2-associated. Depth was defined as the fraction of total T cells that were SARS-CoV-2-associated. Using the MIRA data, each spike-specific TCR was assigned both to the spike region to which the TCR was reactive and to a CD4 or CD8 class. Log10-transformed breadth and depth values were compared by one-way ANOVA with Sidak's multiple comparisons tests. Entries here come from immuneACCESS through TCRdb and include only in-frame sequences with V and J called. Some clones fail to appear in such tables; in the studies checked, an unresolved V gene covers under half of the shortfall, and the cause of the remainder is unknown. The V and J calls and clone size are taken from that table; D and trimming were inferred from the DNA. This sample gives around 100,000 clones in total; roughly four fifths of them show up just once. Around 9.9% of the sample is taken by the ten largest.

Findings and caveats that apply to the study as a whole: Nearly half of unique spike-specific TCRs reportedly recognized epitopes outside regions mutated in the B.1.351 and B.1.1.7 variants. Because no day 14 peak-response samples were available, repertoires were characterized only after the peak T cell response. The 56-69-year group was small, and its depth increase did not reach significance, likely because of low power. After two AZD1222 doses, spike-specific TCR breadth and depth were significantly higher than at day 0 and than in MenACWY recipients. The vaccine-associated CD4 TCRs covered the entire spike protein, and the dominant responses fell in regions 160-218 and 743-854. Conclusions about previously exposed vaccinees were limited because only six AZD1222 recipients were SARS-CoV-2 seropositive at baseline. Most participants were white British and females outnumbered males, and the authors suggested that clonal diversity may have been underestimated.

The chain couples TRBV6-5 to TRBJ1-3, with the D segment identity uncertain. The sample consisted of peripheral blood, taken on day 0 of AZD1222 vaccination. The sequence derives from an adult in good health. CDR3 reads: CASSYSDSGDTIYF. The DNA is TGTGCCAGCAGTTACTCGGATTCGGGAGACACCATATATTTT.